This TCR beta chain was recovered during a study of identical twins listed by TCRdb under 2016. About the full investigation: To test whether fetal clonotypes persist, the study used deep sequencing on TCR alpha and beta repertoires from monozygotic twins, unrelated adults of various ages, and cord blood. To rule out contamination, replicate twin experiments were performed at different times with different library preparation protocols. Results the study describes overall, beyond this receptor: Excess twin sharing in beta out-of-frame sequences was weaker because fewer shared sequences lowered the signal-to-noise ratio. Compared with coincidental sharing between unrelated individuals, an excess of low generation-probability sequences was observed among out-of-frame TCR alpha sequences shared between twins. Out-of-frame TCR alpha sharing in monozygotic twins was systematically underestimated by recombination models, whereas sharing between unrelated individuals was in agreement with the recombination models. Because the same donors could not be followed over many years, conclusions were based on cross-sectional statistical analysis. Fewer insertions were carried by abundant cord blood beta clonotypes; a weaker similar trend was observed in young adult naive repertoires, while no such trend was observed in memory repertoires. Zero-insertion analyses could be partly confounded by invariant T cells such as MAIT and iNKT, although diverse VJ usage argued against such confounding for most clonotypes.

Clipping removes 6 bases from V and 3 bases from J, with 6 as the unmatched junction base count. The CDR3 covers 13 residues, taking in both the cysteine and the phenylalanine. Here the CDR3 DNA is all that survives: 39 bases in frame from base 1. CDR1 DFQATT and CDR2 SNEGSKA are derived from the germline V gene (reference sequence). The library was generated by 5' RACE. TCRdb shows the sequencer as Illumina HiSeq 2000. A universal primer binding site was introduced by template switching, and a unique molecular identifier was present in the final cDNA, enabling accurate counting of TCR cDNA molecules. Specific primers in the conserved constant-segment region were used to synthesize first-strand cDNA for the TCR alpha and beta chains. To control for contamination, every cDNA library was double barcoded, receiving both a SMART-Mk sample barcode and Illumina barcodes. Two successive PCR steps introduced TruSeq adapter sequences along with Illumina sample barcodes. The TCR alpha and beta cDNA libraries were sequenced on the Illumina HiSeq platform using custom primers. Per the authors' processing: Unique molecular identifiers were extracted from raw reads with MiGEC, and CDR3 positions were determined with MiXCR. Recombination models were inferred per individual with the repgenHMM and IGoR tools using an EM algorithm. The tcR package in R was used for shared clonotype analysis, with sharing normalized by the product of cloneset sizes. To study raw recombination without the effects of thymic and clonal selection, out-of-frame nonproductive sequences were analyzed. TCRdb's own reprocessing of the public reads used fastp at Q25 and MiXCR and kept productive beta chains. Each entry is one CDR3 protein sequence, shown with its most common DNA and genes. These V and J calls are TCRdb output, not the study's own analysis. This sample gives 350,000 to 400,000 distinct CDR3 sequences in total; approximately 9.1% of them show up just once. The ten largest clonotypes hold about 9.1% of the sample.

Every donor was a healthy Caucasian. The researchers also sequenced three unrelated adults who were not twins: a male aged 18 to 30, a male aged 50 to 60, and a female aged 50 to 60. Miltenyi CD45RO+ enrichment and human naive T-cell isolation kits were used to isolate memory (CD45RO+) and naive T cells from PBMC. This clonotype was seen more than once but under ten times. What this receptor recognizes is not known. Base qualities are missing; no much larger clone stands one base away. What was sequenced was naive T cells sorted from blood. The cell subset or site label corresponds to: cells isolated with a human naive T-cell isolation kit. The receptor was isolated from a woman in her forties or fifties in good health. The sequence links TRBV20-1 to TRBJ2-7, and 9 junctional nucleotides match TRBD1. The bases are TGCAGTGCAACAGGGGACAGGGTCTACGAGCAGTACTTC. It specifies CSATGDRVYEQYF.